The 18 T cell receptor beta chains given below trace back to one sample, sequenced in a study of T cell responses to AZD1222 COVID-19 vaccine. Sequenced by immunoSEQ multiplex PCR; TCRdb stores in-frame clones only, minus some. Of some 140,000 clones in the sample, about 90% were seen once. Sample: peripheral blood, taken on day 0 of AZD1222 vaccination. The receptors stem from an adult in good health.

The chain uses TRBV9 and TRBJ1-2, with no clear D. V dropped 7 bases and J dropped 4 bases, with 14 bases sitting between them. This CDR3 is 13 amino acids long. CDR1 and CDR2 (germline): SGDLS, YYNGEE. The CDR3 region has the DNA TGTGCCAGCGCATTTAACTCATTCTATGGCTACACCTTC. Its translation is CASAFNSFYGYTF.

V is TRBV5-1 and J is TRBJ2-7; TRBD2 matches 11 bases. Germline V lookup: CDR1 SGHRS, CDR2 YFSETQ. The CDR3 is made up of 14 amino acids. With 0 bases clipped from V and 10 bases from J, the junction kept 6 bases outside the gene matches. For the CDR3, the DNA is TGCGCCAGCAGCTTGGGGGGACTAGCGGAGGCCCAGTACTTC. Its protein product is CASSLGGLAEAQYF.

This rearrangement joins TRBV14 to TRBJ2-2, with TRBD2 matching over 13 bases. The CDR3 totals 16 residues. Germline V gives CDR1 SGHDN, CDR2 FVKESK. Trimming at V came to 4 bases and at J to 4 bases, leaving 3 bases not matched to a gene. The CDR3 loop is CASSPGLAGPTGELFF. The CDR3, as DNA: TGTGCCAGCAGCCCGGGACTAGCGGGGCCCACCGGGGAGCTGTTTTTT. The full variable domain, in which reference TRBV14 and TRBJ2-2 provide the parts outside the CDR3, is EAGVTQFPSHSVIEKGQTVTLRCDPISGHDNLYWYRRVMGKEIKFLLHFVKESKQDESGMPNNRFLAERTGGTYSTLKVQPAELEDSGVYFCASSPGLAGPTGELFFGEGSRLTVL.

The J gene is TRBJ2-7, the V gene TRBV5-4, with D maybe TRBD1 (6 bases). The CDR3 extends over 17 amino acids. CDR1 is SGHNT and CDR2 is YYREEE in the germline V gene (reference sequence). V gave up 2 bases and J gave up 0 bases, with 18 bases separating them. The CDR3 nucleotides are TGTGCCAGCAGCTTAGGCGCAGGGGTAGAGAGCTCCTACGAGCAGTACTTC. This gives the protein CASSLGAGVESSYEQYF.

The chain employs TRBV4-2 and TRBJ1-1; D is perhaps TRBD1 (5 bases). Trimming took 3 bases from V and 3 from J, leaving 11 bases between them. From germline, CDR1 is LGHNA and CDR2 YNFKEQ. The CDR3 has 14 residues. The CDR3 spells CASSQPQGDTEAFF. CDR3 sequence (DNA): TGTGCCAGCAGCCAGCCTCAGGGCGACACTGAAGCTTTCTTT.

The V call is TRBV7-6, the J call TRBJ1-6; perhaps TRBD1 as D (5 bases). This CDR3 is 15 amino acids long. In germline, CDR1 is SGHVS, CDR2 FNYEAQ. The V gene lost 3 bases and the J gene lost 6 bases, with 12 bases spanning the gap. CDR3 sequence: CASSFRQTVNSPLHF. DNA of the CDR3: TGTGCCAGCAGCTTTAGACAGACAGTTAATTCACCCCTCCACTTT.

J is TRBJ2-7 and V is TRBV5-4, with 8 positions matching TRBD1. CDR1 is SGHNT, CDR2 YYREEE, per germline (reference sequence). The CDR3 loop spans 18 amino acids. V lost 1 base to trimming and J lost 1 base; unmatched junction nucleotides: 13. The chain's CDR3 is CASSLKNSGDRLSYEQYF. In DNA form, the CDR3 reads TGTGCCAGCAGCTTGAAGAATTCAGGGGACAGGCTTTCCTACGAGCAGTACTTC.

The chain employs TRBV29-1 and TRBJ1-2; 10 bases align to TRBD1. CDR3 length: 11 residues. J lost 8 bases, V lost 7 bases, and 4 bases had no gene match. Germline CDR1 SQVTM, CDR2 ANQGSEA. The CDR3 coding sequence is TGCAGCGGACAGGGGGCGCAAGGCTACACCTTC. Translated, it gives CSGQGAQGYTF.

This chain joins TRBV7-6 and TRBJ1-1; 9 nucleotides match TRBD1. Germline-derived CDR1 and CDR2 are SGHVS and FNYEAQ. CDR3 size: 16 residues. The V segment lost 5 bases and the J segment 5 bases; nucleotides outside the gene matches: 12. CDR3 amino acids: CASSLRPRQGGTEAFF. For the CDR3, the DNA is TGTGCCAGCAGCCTCCGACCCAGACAGGGGGGTACTGAAGCTTTCTTT.

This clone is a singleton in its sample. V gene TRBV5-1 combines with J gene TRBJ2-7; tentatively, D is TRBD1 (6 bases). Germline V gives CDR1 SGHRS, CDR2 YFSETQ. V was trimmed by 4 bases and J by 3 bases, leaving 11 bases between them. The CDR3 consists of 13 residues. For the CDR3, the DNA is TGCGCCAGCAGCCCGGGACATATCTACGAGCAGTACTTC. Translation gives CASSPGHIYEQYF.

The CDR3 DNA sequence: TGTGCCAGCAGTAGGGACAGGGGCGGGTACGAGCAGTACTTC. Translation gives CASSRDRGGYEQYF. V and J are TRBV2 and TRBJ2-7; 10 bases map to TRBD1. The germline V gene has CDR1 SNHLY and CDR2 FYNNEI. The CDR3 consists of 14 residues. With 5 bases clipped from V and 4 bases from J, the junction kept 5 bases outside the gene matches.

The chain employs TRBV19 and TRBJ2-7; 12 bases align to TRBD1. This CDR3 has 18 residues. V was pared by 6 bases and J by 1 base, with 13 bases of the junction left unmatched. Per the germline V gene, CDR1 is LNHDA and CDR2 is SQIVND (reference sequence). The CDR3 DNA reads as TGTGCCAGTAGCCGTTGGGACAGGGGGCGAGTCGAATCCTACGAGCAGTACTTC. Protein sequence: CASSRWDRGRVESYEQYF. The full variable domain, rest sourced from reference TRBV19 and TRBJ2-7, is DGGITQSPKYLFRKEGQNVTLSCEQNLNHDAMYWYRQDPGQGLRLIYYSQIVNDFQKGDIAEGYSVSREKKESFPLTVTSAQKNPTAFYLCASSRWDRGRVESYEQYFGPGTRLTVT.

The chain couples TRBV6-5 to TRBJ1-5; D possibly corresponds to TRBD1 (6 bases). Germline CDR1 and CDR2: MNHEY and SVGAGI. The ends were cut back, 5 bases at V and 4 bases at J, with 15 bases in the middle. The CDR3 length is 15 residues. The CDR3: CASSPGTPSNQPQHF. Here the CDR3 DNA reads TGTGCCAGCAGTCCCGGGACACCGAGTAATCAGCCCCAGCATTTT.

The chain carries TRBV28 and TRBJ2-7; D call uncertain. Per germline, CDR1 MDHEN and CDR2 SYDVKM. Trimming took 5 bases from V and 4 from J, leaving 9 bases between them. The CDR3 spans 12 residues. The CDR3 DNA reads TGTGCCAGCAGTACAGTTGGATACGAGCAGTACTTC. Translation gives CASSTVGYEQYF.

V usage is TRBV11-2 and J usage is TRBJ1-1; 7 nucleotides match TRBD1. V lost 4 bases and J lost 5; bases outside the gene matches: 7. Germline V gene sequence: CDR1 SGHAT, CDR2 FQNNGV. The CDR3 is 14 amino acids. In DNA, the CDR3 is TGTGCCAGCAGCTCAACAGGGGTGGAAACTGAAGCTTTCTTT. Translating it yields CASSSTGVETEAFF. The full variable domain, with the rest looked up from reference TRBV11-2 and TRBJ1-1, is EAGVAQSPRYKIIEKRQSVAFWCNPISGHATLYWYQQILGQGPKLLIQFQNNGVVDDSQLPKDRFSAERLKGVDSTLKIQPAKLEDSAVYLCASSSTGVETEAFFGQGTRLTVV.

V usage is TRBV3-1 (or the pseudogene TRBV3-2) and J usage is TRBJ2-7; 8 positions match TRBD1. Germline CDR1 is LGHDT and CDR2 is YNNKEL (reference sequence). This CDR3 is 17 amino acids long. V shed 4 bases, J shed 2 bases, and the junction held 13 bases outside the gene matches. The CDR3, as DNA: TGTGCCAGCAGCCCTCTCCTAGACAGGGGACGCGCCTACGAGCAGTACTTC. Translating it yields CASSPLLDRGRAYEQYF.

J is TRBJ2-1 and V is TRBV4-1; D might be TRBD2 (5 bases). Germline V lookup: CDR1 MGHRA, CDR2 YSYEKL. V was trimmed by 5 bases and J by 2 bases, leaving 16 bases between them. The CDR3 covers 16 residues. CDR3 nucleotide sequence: TGCGCCAGCAGCAAGCTCGGACTTGGGGCCTACAATGAGCAGTTCTTC. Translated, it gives CASSKLGLGAYNEQFF.

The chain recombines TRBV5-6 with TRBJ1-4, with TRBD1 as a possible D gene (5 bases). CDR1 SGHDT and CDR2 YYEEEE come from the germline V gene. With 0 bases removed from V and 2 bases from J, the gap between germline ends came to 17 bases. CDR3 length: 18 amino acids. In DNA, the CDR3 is TGTGCCAGCAGCTTGGGTCAGGGATCAGGAAGGACTAATGAAAAACTGTTTTTT. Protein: CASSLGQGSGRTNEKLFF.